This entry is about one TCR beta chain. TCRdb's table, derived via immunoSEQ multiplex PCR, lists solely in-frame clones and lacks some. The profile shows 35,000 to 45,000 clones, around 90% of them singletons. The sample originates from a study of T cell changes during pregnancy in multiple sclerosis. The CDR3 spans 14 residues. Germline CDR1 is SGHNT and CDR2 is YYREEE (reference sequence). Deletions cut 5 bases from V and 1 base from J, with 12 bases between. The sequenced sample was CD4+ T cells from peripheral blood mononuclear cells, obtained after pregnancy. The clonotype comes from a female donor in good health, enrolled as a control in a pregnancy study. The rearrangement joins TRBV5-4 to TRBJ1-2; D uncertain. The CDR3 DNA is TGTGCCAGCAGTTTTAGATCCCTTAACTATGGCTACACCTTC. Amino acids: CASSFRSLNYGYTF.